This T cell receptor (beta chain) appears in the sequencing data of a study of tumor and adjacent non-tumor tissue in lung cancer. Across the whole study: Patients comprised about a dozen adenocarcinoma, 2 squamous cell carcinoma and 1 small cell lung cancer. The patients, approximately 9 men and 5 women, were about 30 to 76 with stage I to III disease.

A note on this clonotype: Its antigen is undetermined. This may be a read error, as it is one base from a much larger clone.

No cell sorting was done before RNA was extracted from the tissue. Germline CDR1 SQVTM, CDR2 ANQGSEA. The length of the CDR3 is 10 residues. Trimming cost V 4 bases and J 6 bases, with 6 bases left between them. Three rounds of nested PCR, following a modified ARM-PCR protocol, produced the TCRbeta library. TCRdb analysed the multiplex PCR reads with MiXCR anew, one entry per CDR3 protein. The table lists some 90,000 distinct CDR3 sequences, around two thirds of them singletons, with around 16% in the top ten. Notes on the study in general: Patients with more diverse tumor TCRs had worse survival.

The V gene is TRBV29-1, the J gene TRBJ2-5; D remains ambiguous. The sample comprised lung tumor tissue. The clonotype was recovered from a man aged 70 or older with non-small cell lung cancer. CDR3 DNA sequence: TGCAGCGTTGGGCAAAAGACCCAGTACTTC. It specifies CSVGQKTQYF. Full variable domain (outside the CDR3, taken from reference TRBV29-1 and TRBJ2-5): SAVISQKPSRDICQRGTSLTIQCQVDSQVTMMFWYRQQPGQSLTLIATANQGSEATYESGFVIDKFPISRPNLTFSTLTVSNMSPEDSSIYLCSVGQKTQYFGPGTRLLVL.